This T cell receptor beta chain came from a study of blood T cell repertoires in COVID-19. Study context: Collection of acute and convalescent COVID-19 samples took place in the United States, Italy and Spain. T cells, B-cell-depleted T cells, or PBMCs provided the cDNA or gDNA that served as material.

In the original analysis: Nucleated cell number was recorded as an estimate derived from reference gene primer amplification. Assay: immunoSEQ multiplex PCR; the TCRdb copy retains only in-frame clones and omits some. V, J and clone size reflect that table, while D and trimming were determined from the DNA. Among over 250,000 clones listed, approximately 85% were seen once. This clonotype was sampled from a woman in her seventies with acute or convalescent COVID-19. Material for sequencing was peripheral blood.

CDR3 nucleotides: TGTGCCAGCAGTGTCAAGCGGGGTATCAGTGAGCAGTTCTTC. This codes for CASSVKRGISEQFF. The rearrangement links TRBV2 to TRBJ2-1, with 7 bases aligning to TRBD2. Germline loops: CDR1 SNHLY, CDR2 FYNNEI. The J segment lost 9 bases and the V segment lost 4 bases, leaving 9 bases of the junction unmatched. The CDR3 loop spans 14 amino acids.